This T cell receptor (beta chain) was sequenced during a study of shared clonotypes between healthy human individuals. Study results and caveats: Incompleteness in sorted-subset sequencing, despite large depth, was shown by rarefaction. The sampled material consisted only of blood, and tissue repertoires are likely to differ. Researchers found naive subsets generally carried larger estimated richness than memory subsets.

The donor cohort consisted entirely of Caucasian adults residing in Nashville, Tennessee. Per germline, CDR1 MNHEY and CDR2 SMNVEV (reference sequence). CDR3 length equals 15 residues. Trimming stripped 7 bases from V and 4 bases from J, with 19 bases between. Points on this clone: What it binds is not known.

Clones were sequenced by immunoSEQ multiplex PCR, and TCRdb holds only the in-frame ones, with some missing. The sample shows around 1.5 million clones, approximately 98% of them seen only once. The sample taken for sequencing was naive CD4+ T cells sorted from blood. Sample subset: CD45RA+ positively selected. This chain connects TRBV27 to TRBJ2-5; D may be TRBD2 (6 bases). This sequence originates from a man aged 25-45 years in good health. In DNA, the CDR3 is TGTGCCAGCATGACTAGTTCCTTCGACCGAGAGACCCAGTACTTC. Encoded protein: CASMTSSFDRETQYF.